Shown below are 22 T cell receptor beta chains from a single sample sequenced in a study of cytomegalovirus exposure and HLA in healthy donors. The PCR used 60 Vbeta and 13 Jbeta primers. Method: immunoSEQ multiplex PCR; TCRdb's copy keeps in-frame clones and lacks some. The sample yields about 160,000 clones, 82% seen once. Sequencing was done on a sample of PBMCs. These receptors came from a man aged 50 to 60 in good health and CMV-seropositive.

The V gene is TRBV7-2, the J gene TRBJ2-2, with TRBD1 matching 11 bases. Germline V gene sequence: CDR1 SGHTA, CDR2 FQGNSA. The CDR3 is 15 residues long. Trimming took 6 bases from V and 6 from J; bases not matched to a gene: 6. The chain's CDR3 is CASRLGTGGPGELFF. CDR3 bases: TGTGCCAGCAGACTAGGGACAGGGGGACCCGGGGAGCTGTTTTTT.

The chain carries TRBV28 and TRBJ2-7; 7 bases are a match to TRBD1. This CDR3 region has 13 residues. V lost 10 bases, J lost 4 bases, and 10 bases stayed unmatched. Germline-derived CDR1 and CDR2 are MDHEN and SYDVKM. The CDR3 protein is CATFRGNMYEQYF. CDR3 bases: TGTGCCACTTTCAGGGGGAATATGTACGAGCAGTACTTC.

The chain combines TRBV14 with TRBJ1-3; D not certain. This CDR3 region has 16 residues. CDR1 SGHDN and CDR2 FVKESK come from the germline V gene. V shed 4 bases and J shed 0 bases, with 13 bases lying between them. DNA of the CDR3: TGTGCCAGCAGCCCGTCGCGGAGCTACTCTGGAAACACCATATATTTT. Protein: CASSPSRSYSGNTIYF.

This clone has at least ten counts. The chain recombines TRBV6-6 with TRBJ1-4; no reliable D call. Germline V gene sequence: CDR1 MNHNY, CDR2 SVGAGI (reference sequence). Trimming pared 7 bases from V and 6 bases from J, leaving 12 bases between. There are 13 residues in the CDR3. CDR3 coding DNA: TGTGCCAGCACTGATGCGGGGTATGAAAAACTGTTTTTT. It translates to CASTDAGYEKLFF.

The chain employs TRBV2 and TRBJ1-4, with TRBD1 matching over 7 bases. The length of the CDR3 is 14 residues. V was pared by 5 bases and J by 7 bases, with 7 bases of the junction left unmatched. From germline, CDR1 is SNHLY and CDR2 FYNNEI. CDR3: CASSRDSISEKLFF. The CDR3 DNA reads TGTGCCAGCAGTCGGGACAGTATCAGTGAAAAACTGTTTTTT.

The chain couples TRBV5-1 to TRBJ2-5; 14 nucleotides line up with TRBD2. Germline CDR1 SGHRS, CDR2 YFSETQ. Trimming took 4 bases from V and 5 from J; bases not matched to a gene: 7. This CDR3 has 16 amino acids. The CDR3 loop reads CASSGGTSGGAETQYF. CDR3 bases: TGCGCCAGCAGCGGCGGGACTAGCGGGGGAGCTGAGACCCAGTACTTC.

As DNA, the CDR3 is TGCGCCAGCAGCTCCAATTCAGCAGGGGGTAACGAGCAGTACTTC. Its protein product is CASSSNSAGGNEQYF. V is TRBV5-1 and J is TRBJ2-5; 7 nucleotides agree with TRBD1. The DNA end is a closer match to TRBJ2-7, so the J assignment may be wrong. In germline, CDR1 is SGHRS, CDR2 YFSETQ. This CDR3 has 15 amino acids.

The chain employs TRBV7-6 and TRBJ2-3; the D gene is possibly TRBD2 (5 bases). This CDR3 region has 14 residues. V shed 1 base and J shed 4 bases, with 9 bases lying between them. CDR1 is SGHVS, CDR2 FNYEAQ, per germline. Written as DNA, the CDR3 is TGTGCCAGCAGCTTAGTGGCTAGCCCAGATACGCAGTATTTT. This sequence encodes CASSLVASPDTQYF.

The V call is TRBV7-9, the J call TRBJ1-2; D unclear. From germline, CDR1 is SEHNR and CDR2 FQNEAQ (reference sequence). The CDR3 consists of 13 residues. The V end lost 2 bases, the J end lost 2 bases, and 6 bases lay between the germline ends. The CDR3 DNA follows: TGTGCCAGCAGCTTAAACAGCAACTATGGCTACACCTTC. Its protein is CASSLNSNYGYTF.

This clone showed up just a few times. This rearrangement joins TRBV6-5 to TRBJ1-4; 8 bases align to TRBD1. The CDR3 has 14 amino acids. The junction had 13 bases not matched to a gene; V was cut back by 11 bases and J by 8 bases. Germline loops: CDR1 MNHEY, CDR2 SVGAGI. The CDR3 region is CASLGNRGSEKLFF. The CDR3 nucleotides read TGTGCCTCCCTGGGTAACAGGGGGAGCGAAAAACTGTTTTTT.

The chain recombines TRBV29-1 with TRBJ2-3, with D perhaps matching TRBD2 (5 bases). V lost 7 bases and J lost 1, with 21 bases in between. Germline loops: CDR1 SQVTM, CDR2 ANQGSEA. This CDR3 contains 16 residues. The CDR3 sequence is CSASDVTGSGTDTQYF. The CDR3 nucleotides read TGCAGCGCTTCAGACGTAACGGGGTCAGGCACAGATACGCAGTATTTT.

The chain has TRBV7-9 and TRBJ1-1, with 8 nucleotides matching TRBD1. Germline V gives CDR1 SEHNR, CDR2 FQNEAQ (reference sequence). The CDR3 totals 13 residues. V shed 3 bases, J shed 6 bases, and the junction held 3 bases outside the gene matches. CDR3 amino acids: CASSFLQGAEAFF. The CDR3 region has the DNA TGTGCCAGCAGCTTTTTACAGGGGGCTGAAGCTTTCTTT.

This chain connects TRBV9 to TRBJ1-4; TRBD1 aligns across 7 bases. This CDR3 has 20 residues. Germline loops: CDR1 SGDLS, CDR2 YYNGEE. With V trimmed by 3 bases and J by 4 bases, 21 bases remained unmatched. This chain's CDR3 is CASSAGTDQDQRLNNEKLFF. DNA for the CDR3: TGTGCCAGCAGCGCCGGGACAGACCAAGATCAACGTTTGAATAATGAAAAACTGTTTTTT.

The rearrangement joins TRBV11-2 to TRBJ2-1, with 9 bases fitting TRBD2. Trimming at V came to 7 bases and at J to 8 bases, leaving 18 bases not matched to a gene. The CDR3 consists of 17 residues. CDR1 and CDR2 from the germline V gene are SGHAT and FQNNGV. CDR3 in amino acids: CASTTFLGLAGNYEQFF. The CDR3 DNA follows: TGTGCCAGCACCACCTTTTTGGGGCTAGCGGGGAACTATGAGCAGTTCTTC.

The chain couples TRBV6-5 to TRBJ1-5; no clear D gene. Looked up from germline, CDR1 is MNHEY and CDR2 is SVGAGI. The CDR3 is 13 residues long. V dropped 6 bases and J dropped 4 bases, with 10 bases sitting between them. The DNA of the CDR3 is TGTGCCAGCAGGAATACAGAGAATCAGCCCCAGCATTTT. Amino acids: CASRNTENQPQHF.

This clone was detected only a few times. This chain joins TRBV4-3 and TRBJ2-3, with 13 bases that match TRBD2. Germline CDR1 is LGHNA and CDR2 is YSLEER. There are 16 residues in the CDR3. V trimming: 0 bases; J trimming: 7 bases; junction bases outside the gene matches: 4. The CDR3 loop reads CASSQDLLAGGNTQYF. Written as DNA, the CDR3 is TGCGCCAGCAGCCAAGATTTACTAGCGGGGGGGAATACGCAGTATTTT.

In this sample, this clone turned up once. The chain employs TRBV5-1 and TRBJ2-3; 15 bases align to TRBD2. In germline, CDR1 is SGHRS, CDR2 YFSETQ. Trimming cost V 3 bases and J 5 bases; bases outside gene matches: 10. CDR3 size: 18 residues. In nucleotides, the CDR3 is TGCGCCAGCAGCTGGAGGACTAGCGGGGGGGCCAGTCTAGATACGCAGTATTTT. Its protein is CASSWRTSGGASLDTQYF.

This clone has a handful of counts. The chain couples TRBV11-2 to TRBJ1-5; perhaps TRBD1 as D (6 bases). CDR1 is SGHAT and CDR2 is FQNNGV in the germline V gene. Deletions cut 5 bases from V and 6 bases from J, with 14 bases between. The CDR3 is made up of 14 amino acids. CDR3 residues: CASSHNRVGQPQHF. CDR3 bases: TGTGCCAGCAGCCATAACAGGGTTGGTCAGCCCCAGCATTTT.

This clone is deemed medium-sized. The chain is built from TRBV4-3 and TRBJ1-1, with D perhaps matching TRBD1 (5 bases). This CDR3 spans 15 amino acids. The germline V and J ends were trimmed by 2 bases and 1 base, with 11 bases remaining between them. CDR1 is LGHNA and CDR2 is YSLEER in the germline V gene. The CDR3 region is CASSQSGLSNTEAFF. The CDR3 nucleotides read TGCGCCAGCAGCCAATCGGGACTATCGAACACTGAAGCTTTCTTT.

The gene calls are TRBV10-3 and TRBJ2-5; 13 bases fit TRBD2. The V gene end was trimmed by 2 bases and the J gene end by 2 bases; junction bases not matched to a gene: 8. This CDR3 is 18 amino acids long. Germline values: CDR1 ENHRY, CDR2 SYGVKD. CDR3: CAISEGTSGVFGQETQYF. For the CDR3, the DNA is TGTGCCATCAGTGAGGGGACTAGCGGGGTGTTTGGACAAGAGACCCAGTACTTC.

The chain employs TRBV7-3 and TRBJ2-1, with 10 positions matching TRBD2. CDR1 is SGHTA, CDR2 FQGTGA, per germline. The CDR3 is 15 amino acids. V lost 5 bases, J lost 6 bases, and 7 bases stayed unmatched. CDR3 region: CASSAASGGANEQFF. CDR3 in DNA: TGTGCCAGCAGCGCAGCGAGCGGGGGGGCCAATGAGCAGTTCTTC.

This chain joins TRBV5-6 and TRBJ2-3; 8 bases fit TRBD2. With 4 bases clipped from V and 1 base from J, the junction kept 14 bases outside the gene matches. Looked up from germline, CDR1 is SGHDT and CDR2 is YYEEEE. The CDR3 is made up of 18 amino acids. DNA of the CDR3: TGTGCCAGCAGCCCCCGTGGCGGGGGGAGGAGAGGCACAGATACGCAGTATTTT. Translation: CASSPRGGGRRGTDTQYF.